This TCR beta chain appears in the sequencing data of a study of blood T cell repertoires in COVID-19. Those enrolled, adults aged roughly 18 to 100 years, came from around 25 US areas. Donors in Cohort 3 counted as recovered after two negative PCRs, clearance, or symptom resolution. From germline, CDR1 is LNHDA and CDR2 SQIVND (reference sequence). The CDR3 spans 19 residues. V lost 6 bases to trimming and J lost 0 bases, with 21 bases between them. Assay used: immunoSEQ multiplex PCR; TCRdb lists only in-frame clones, some missing. This table holds about 500,000 clones, 75% to 90% found once. This clone was recorded only once.

Source material: PBMCs or T cells enriched from blood (not recorded which). The TCR sequence derives from a woman aged 18-29 years who had recovered from COVID-19. The rearrangement uses TRBV19 and TRBJ2-6, with D perhaps matching TRBD2 (7 bases). The CDR3 DNA reads as TGTGCCAGTAGCGCCCATGGGGGGGGCCCTCTCTCTGGGGCCAACGTCCTGACTTTC. Protein product: CASSAHGGGPLSGANVLTF.